This note documents a single T cell receptor beta chain sequence. The antigen is undetermined. CD45RO-negative, CCR7-selected cells formed the naive CD8 fraction, which excluded terminally differentiated effector memory CD45RA+ cells. The study drew its donors from healthy HIV-negative adults without recent acute infections or vaccinations. The data stem from a study of shared clonotypes between healthy human individuals. Study as a whole: Donor ages ranged 18 to 49 years: a couple of women, a few men. Notes on the study in general: Specimens sampled were limited to blood, with tissue repertoires likely differing.

CDR3 length: 14 residues. CDR1 is SNHLY, CDR2 FYNNEI, per germline. Data came from immunoSEQ multiplex PCR; TCRdb stores just in-frame clones and leaves some out. Of millions of clones listed, approximately 94% were seen once; the top ten hold roughly 1.7%. Sequencing was done on a sample of naive CD8+ T cells from PBMCs. The V gene is TRBV2, the J gene TRBJ2-5, with D unresolved. The DNA end is more similar to TRBJ2-7, so the J call may be wrong. The sequence derives from a man aged 18 to 30 in good health. Some clones in this sample may be carry-over from other donors' samples. CDR3 sequence reads: CASSEALHFYEQYF. CDR3 DNA: TGTGCCAGCAGTGAAGCGCTTCACTTCTACGAGCAGTACTTC.